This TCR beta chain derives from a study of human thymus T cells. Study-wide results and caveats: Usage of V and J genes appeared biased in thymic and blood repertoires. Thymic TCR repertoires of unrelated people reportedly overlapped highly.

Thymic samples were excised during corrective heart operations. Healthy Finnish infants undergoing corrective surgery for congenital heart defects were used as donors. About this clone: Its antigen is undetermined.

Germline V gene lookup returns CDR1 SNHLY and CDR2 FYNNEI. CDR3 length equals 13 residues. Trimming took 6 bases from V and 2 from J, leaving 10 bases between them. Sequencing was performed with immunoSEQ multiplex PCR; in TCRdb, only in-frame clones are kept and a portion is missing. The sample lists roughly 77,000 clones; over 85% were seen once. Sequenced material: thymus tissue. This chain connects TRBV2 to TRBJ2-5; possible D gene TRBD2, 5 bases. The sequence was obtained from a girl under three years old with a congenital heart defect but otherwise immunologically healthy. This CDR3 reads CASSSSGQETQYF. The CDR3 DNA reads TGTGCCAGCAGCTCCAGCGGACAAGAGACCCAGTACTTC. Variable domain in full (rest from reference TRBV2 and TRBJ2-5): EPEVTQTPSHQVTQMGQEVILRCVPISNHLYFYWYRQILGQKVEFLVSFYNNEISEKSEIFDDQFSVERPDGSNFTLKIRSTKLEDSAMYFCASSSSGQETQYFGPGTRLLVL.